A single sample is the source of the 31 T cell receptor beta chains below, sequenced in a study of blood T cells in healthy people across ages. With a J-beta primer mix and a sample-barcoded 5' primer, a second PCR ran about 7 to 12 cycles. TCRdb re-called the 5' RACE reads through MiXCR, storing one row per CDR3 protein. The top ten clones hold around 2.1% of a sample with about 1.8 million distinct CDR3 sequences, 49% of them seen once. The sequenced material came from blood. These receptors were collected from a woman between 40 and 50 years old in good health.

This clonotype turned up a few times. The chain has TRBV4-1 and TRBJ2-7; 11 bases match TRBD2. From germline, CDR1 is MGHRA and CDR2 YSYEKL. V shed 0 bases and J 6 bases; nucleotides not matched to a gene: 4. The CDR3 has 15 amino acids. In DNA, the CDR3 is TGCGCCAGCAGCCAAGATAGGGGACTAGCGGCCGAGCAGTACTTC. Amino acid sequence: CASSQDRGLAAEQYF.

This chain connects TRBV5-1 to TRBJ2-7; D unresolved. CDR1 and CDR2 (germline): SGHRS, YFSETQ. V was pared by 5 bases and J by 6 bases, with 12 bases between. This CDR3 comprises 12 residues. CDR3 DNA: TGCGCCAGCAGACCGGAGTCGCGCGAGCAGTACTTC. Translation: CASRPESREQYF.

This sequence joins TRBV4-3 and TRBJ2-1; no firm D call. V lost 1 base to trimming and J lost 0 bases, with 10 bases between them. Germline lookup yields CDR1 LGHNA and CDR2 YSLEER. The CDR3 totals 16 residues. In DNA form, the CDR3 reads TGCGCCAGCAGCCAAGTCGGCTTCTCCTCCTACAATGAGCAGTTCTTC. This encodes CASSQVGFSSYNEQFF.

This chain links TRBV20-1 with TRBJ2-2; TRBD2 agrees at 11 bases. The J segment lost 2 bases and the V segment lost 5 bases, leaving 1 base of the junction unmatched. Germline V gives CDR1 DFQATT, CDR2 SNEGSKA (reference sequence). CDR3 length equals 14 residues. The CDR3 region is CSAGTSGNTGELFF. In DNA, the CDR3 is TGCAGTGCTGGGACTAGCGGTAACACCGGGGAGCTGTTTTTT.

The chain employs TRBV6-1 and TRBJ2-7; D is perhaps TRBD1 (6 bases). The germline V gene encodes CDR1 MNHNS and CDR2 SASEGT. CDR3 size: 14 residues. V was clipped by 7 bases and J by 3 bases, with 16 bases between them. The CDR3 sequence is CASKSRTDLYEQYF. DNA for the CDR3: TGTGCCAGCAAAAGCCGGACAGATCTCTACGAGCAGTACTTC.

The chain is built from TRBV6-2 or TRBV6-3 and TRBJ2-7; D is uncertain. CDR3 length: 14 amino acids. Trimming pared 7 bases from V and 0 bases from J, leaving 13 bases between. Germline lookup yields CDR1 MNHEY and CDR2 SVGEGT. The CDR3 DNA reads TGTGCCAGCACCTCGGCCCCTCCCTCCTACGAGCAGTACTTC. This sequence encodes CASTSAPPSYEQYF.

The V gene is TRBV15, the J gene TRBJ2-5; D gene ambiguous. Per germline, CDR1 LNHNV and CDR2 YYDKDF (reference sequence). The CDR3 is made up of 14 amino acids. The V gene lost 1 base and the J gene lost 5 bases, with 11 bases spanning the gap. CDR3 loop: CATSRVQAGETQYF. In DNA form, the CDR3 reads TGTGCCACCAGCAGAGTTCAGGCCGGGGAGACCCAGTACTTC.

The gene calls are TRBV6-1 and TRBJ2-4; TRBD2 might be the D (5 bases). The J call may be incorrect, as the DNA end agrees better with TRBJ2-5. Germline-derived CDR1 and CDR2 are MNHNS and SASEGT. There are 16 residues in the CDR3. The CDR3 sequence is CASSPSVASSEETQYF. The CDR3 nucleotides are TGTGCCAGCAGCCCCTCGGTAGCTAGCTCGGAGGAGACCCAGTACTTC.

As for this clonotype: The junction does not match germline at one end; this may be a read error. CDR3 loop: CAGSLVGTGEGYEQYF. DNA of the CDR3: TGCGCCGGCAGCTTGGTCGGGACAGGGGAGGGCTACGAGCAGTACTTC. This chain uses TRBV5-1 with TRBJ2-7; 10 bases are shared with TRBD1. The CDR3 has 16 amino acids. Germline V gene lookup returns CDR1 SGHRS and CDR2 YFSETQ.

The genes are TRBV12-3 or TRBV12-4 and TRBJ1-5; weak D call: TRBD1 (6 bases). Trimming left V 7 bases short and J 5 bases short, with 12 bases between. The length of the CDR3 is 13 residues. CDR3 in amino acids: CASIRDIDQPQHF. The CDR3 region has the DNA TGTGCCAGCATACGGGACATTGATCAGCCCCAGCATTTT.

Turning to this clonotype: One base away lies a much larger clone, so this may be a sequencing read error. Here the CDR3 reads CASRGTPVYEQDF. DNA for the CDR3: TGTGCCAGCAGGGGGACGCCGGTCTACGAGCAGGACTTC. This chain uses TRBV12-3 or TRBV12-4 with TRBJ2-4; tentatively, D is TRBD1 or TRBD2 (5 bases each). CDR3 length equals 13 residues.

The chain links TRBV6-2 or TRBV6-3 to TRBJ1-2; the match to TRBD1 covers 8 bases. The V and J ends lost 6 bases and 6 bases, in that order; junction bases with no gene match: 3. The germline CDR1 and CDR2 sequences are MNHEY and SVGEGT. CDR3 length: 12 amino acids. The CDR3 region has the DNA TGTGCCAGCAGACAGGGGGAGAATGGCTACACCTTC. Amino acid sequence: CASRQGENGYTF.

The rearrangement uses TRBV4-3 and TRBJ2-5; D is unresolved. The CDR3 length is 15 residues. Germline loops: CDR1 LGHNA, CDR2 YSLEER. Trimming cost V 0 bases and J 0 bases, with 8 bases left between them. CDR3 bases: TGCGCCAGCAGCCAAGATGCCCCATACCAAGAGACCCAGTACTTC. This sequence encodes CASSQDAPYQETQYF.

The sample holds many counts of this clonotype. The rearrangement uses TRBV6-2 or TRBV6-3 and TRBJ2-7; 8 bases map to TRBD1. This CDR3 is 12 amino acids long. Germline values: CDR1 MNHEY, CDR2 SVGEGT. J gave up 2 bases and V 6 bases, and 0 bases lay outside the gene matches. The CDR3 bases are TGTGCCAGCAGGGACAGGGCCTACGAGCAGTACTTC. It encodes CASRDRAYEQYF.

In regard to this clonotype: Compared with germline, one end of the junction differs, possibly owing to a read error. This chain uses TRBV7-9 with TRBJ1-5; D remains ambiguous. Germline CDR1 is SEHNR and CDR2 is FQNEAQ (reference sequence). The CDR3 sequence is 16 residues long. The CDR3 sequence is CDSSLDVPRGNQPQHF. In DNA form, the CDR3 reads TGTGACAGCAGCTTAGATGTCCCTCGAGGCAATCAGCCCCAGCATTTT. The variable domain in full, completed from reference TRBV7-9 and TRBJ1-5, reads DTGVSQNPRHKITKRGQNVTFRCDPISEHNRLYWYRQTLGQGPEFLTYFQNEAQLEKSRLLSDRFSAERPKGSFSTLEIQRTEQGDSAMYLCDSSLDVPRGNQPQHFGDGTRLSIL.

The rearrangement links TRBV20-1 to TRBJ2-2; no firm D call. CDR1 DFQATT and CDR2 SNEGSKA come from the germline V gene (reference sequence). CDR3 size: 11 residues. V shed 6 bases and J shed 7 bases, with 9 bases lying between them. The CDR3 DNA sequence: TGCAGTGCCGGCGGCGGCGGGGAGCTGTTTTTT. This sequence encodes CSAGGGGELFF.

In its sample, this clonotype was seen a few times. This CDR3 reads CASSFLEGETQYF. The CDR3, as DNA: TGTGCCAGCAGCTTTCTGGAGGGGGAGACCCAGTACTTC. The V gene is TRBV28, the J gene TRBJ2-5; weak D call: TRBD2 (6 bases). Germline V gene data show CDR1 as MDHEN and CDR2 as SYDVKM. The V gene lost 6 bases and the J gene lost 5 bases, with 13 bases spanning the gap. This CDR3 is built from 13 residues.

This clonotype was seen a handful of times. The chain carries TRBV6-2 or TRBV6-3 and TRBJ2-7, with D possibly being TRBD2 (5 bases). The CDR3 sequence is 15 residues long. Germline values: CDR1 MNHEY, CDR2 SVGEGT. The ends were cut back, 2 bases at V and 6 bases at J, with 17 bases in the middle. CDR3 nucleotides: TGTGCCAGCAGTTACCCCCCATTGTCTAGCTTCGAGCAGTACTTC. Amino acid sequence: CASSYPPLSSFEQYF.

The V and J genes are TRBV20-1 and TRBJ2-1; the D call may be TRBD1 or TRBD2 (5 bases each). V was shortened by 7 bases and J by 12 bases, with 19 bases between the two germline ends. The germline V gene encodes CDR1 DFQATT and CDR2 SNEGSKA (reference sequence). This CDR3 is 12 amino acids long. CDR3 coding DNA: TGCAGTGTTCCTAGCCGCCCCCAGGGGCAGTTCTTC. This encodes CSVPSRPQGQFF.

The sample holds a few counts of this clonotype. The genes are TRBV20-1 and TRBJ2-1; D remains ambiguous. The V end lost 1 base, the J end lost 0 bases, and 7 bases lay between the germline ends. The length of the CDR3 is 14 residues. Germline V gene lookup returns CDR1 DFQATT and CDR2 SNEGSKA (reference sequence). The DNA of the CDR3 is TGCAGTGCTAGAGGGCGATACTCCTACAATGAGCAGTTCTTC. Its protein product is CSARGRYSYNEQFF.

This clonotype was counted a few times. This chain uses TRBV7-2 with TRBJ2-3; 8 nucleotides match TRBD1. Germline CDR1 SGHTA, CDR2 FQGNSA. The CDR3 runs 12 residues. The J segment lost 14 bases and the V segment lost 5 bases, leaving 9 bases of the junction unmatched. Here the CDR3 reads CASSPRQGRAYF. For the CDR3, the DNA is TGTGCCAGCAGCCCCCGACAGGGGCGGGCGTATTTT.

The chain is built from TRBV4-1 and TRBJ2-4, with D possibly TRBD1 on 6 matching bases. Germline V CDR1 and CDR2: MGHRA, YSYEKL. Trimming left V 1 base short and J 1 base short, with 11 bases between. This CDR3 comprises 16 residues. In DNA form, the CDR3 reads TGCGCCAGCAGCCAAGTTCCAGGGGAGGCCAAAAACATTCAGTACTTC. Amino acids: CASSQVPGEAKNIQYF.

The rearrangement joins TRBV28 to TRBJ2-4; no clear D. Germline V gene data show CDR1 as MDHEN and CDR2 as SYDVKM. The CDR3 runs 15 residues. V was cut by 7 bases and J by 0 bases, with 13 bases left in between. CDR3 DNA: TGTGCCAGCAATCGACATGACCTAGCCAAAAACATTCAGTACTTC. Translating it yields CASNRHDLAKNIQYF.

The chain carries TRBV28 and TRBJ1-5; D is ambiguous. The CDR3 runs to 17 residues. V was pared by 3 bases and J by 0 bases, with 15 bases between. Per the germline V gene, CDR1 is MDHEN and CDR2 is SYDVKM. The CDR3 is CASSLIGNTYSNQPQHF. Written as DNA, the CDR3 is TGTGCCAGCAGTTTGATTGGGAATACTTATAGCAATCAGCCCCAGCATTTT.

The chain employs TRBV27 and TRBJ1-3; D not certain. The CDR3 loop spans 15 amino acids. V lost 4 bases and J lost 0, with 10 bases in between. From germline, CDR1 is MNHEY and CDR2 SMNVEV (reference sequence). CDR3 nucleotide sequence: TGTGCCAGCAGTTACCAGCGTAGCTCTGGAAACACCATATATTTT. It yields the protein CASSYQRSSGNTIYF.

The chain links TRBV25-1 to TRBJ1-5; possibly TRBD1 for D (5 bases). This CDR3 comprises 14 residues. Germline values: CDR1 MGHDK, CDR2 SYGVNS. The V gene lost 5 bases and the J gene lost 3 bases, with 11 bases spanning the gap. CDR3 sequence reads: CASSFRGNNQPQHF. Written as DNA, the CDR3 is TGTGCCAGCAGTTTTCGGGGGAACAATCAGCCCCAGCATTTT.

The J gene is TRBJ2-5, the V gene TRBV13; D gene unclear. The CDR3 contains 13 residues. V shed 5 bases and J shed 3 bases, with 10 bases lying between them. Germline CDR1 and CDR2: PRHDT and FYEKMQ (reference sequence). This CDR3 reads CASSVAEKETQYF. The CDR3 DNA follows: TGTGCCAGCAGCGTAGCAGAAAAAGAGACCCAGTACTTC.

This clonotype was counted a few times. The chain couples TRBV29-1 to TRBJ2-5; D possibly uses TRBD1 or TRBD2 (6 bases each). V lost 3 bases and J 9 bases, leaving 11 bases between the germline ends. The length of the CDR3 is 11 residues. Germline V gene data show CDR1 as SQVTM and CDR2 as ANQGSEA. CDR3 region: CSVESGAAQYF. The CDR3 DNA reads as TGCAGCGTTGAGTCGGGGGCGGCCCAGTACTTC.

This clonotype was detected a few times. The chain has TRBV7-2 and TRBJ2-1; D may be TRBD1 (6 bases). V lost 3 bases, J lost 6 bases, and 15 bases lay in between. The CDR3 contains 15 residues. The V gene's germline CDR1 is SGHTA and CDR2 FQGNSA. CDR3 sequence (DNA): TGTGCCAGCAGCTTCCAAGGGGGTGGGGTCAATGAGCAGTTCTTC. This codes for CASSFQGGGVNEQFF. The variable domain in full, with the rest retrieved from reference TRBV7-2 and TRBJ2-1, is GAGVSQSPSNKVTEKGKDVELRCDPISGHTALYWYRQSLGQGLEFLIYFQGNSAPDKSGLPSDRFSAERTGGSVSTLTIQRTQQEDSAVYLCASSFQGGGVNEQFFGPGTRLTVL.

This clonotype occurred a few times. This sequence joins TRBV20-1 and TRBJ2-5; no firm D call. CDR1 and CDR2 (germline): DFQATT, SNEGSKA (reference sequence). V lost 6 bases and J lost 4, with 12 bases in between. The length of the CDR3 is 12 residues. CDR3 nucleotide sequence: TGCAGTGCCAAGCTACCAAGAGAGACCCAGTACTTC. This encodes CSAKLPRETQYF.

This clonotype came up a few times. This chain joins TRBV20-1 and TRBJ2-3; D tentatively fits TRBD1 or TRBD2 (5 bases each). V shed 6 bases and J shed 2 bases, with 15 bases lying between them. The germline V gene encodes CDR1 DFQATT and CDR2 SNEGSKA (reference sequence). The CDR3 runs to 14 residues. In nucleotides, the CDR3 is TGCAGTGCCTCCGGGACGGGGCTCACAGATACGCAGTATTTT. The encoded protein is CSASGTGLTDTQYF.